Sequencing of this T cell receptor (beta chain) was carried out in a study of blood T cell repertoires in COVID-19. Background on the study: There were acute and convalescent COVID-19 samples, and they came from the United States, Italy and Spain. From T cells, B-cell-depleted T cells, or PBMCs came the material, which was cDNA or gDNA.

In the original analysis: Cell counts per sample came from amplifying reference gene primers. TCRdb's copy holds only in-frame clones and misses some; the assay was immunoSEQ multiplex PCR. Clone size and the V and J calls come from that table; the DNA yielded D and trimming. Among around 70,000 clones, about 69% were seen once, and the ten largest hold around 21%. Sample: peripheral blood. The receptor was isolated from a man in his sixties or seventies with acute or convalescent COVID-19.

CDR3 residues: CASSLSSGAAKNIQYF. The CDR3 nucleotides read TGTGCCAGCAGCTTATCAAGCGGGGCTGCTAAAAACATTCAGTACTTC. The chain carries TRBV7-3 and TRBJ2-4; 7 bases are a match to TRBD2. V lost 2 bases, J lost 4 bases, and 8 bases stayed unmatched. The CDR3 loop spans 16 amino acids. From germline, CDR1 is SGHTA and CDR2 FQGTGA.